One sample yielded the 20 T cell receptor beta chains listed below, sequenced in a study of technical replicates of blood from a handful of donors. TCRdb's copy holds only in-frame clones and misses some; the assay was immunoSEQ multiplex PCR. The data hold around 100,000 clones, with 95% to 96% observed a single time. The sample was T cells isolated from PBMCs. All receptors derive from a human donor in good health.

This sequence joins TRBV6-5 and TRBJ2-7; maybe TRBD1 (5 bases). Deletions cut 7 bases from V and 3 bases from J, with 13 bases between. The germline CDR1 and CDR2 sequences are MNHEY and SVGAGI. The CDR3 is 13 residues long. The CDR3 region has the DNA TGTGCCAGCATAGGGGTAACGCTCTACGAGCAGTACTTC. It is translated as CASIGVTLYEQYF.

This chain links TRBV19 with TRBJ1-2, with a weak D call TRBD1 (5 bases). The CDR3 is made up of 14 amino acids. V dropped 1 base and J dropped 5 bases, with 11 bases sitting between them. Germline assignment: CDR1 LNHDA and CDR2 SQIVND (reference sequence). For the CDR3, the DNA is TGTGCCAGTAGTATAGTGACGACAGAATATGGCTACACCTTC. Protein: CASSIVTTEYGYTF.

This sequence joins TRBV19 and TRBJ1-4, with 7 bases lining up with TRBD1. The CDR3 is 14 amino acids. J lost 6 bases, V lost 5 bases, and 6 bases had no gene match. The V gene's germline CDR1 is LNHDA and CDR2 SQIVND (reference sequence). CDR3 nucleotide sequence: TGTGCCAGTAGTCGAGGGGGCGCGTATGAAAAACTGTTTTTT. It codes for CASSRGGAYEKLFF.

This chain connects TRBV13 to TRBJ2-7, with unresolved D. The CDR3 consists of 13 residues. Germline loops: CDR1 PRHDT, CDR2 FYEKMQ (reference sequence). Between the trimmed V and J ends, which lost 3 bases and 0 bases, there was a span of 6 bases. CDR3 sequence: CASSFHNSYEQYF. Written as DNA, the CDR3 is TGTGCCAGCAGCTTCCACAACTCCTACGAGCAGTACTTC.

The genes are TRBV19 and TRBJ1-6; D is undetermined. CDR1 LNHDA and CDR2 SQIVND come from the germline V gene (reference sequence). Trimming took off 6 bases at V and 0 bases at J, with 12 bases between the two ends. This CDR3 is 16 amino acids long. The CDR3 DNA follows: TGTGCCAGTAGACTGTGGCGGGCCTCCTATAATTCACCCCTCCACTTT. Amino acids: CASRLWRASYNSPLHF.

The chain couples TRBV9 to TRBJ1-2; 12 bases fit TRBD1. The CDR3 loop spans 17 amino acids. CDR1 SGDLS and CDR2 YYNGEE come from the germline V gene. V shed 3 bases and J 2 bases; nucleotides not matched to a gene: 8. The CDR3 spells CASSAVTGTGGNYGYTF. CDR3 in DNA: TGTGCCAGCAGCGCAGTAACTGGGACAGGGGGCAACTATGGCTACACCTTC.

J is TRBJ1-5 and V is TRBV10-1; D possibly corresponds to TRBD1 (5 bases). Per germline, CDR1 WNHNN and CDR2 SYGVQD (reference sequence). The CDR3 length is 15 residues. Trimming took off 3 bases at V and 5 bases at J, with 14 bases between the two ends. The CDR3 spells CASSDRRGWDQPQHF. CDR3 nucleotides: TGCGCCAGCAGTGATCGGAGGGGATGGGATCAGCCCCAGCATTTT.

The V call is TRBV5-1, the J call TRBJ2-2; 10 nucleotides match TRBD1. The CDR3 runs 15 residues. The junction had 6 bases not matched to a gene; V was cut back by 4 bases and J by 6 bases. Per germline, CDR1 SGHRS and CDR2 YFSETQ. The CDR3 loop is CASSESDRGPGELFF. The CDR3 coding sequence is TGCGCCAGCAGCGAATCCGACAGGGGGCCCGGGGAGCTGTTTTTT. The variable domain in full, with the rest retrieved from reference TRBV5-1 and TRBJ2-2, is KAGVTQTPRYLIKTRGQQVTLSCSPISGHRSVSWYQQTPGQGLQFLFEYFSETQRNKGNFPGRFSGRQFSNSRSEMNVSTLELGDSALYLCASSESDRGPGELFFGEGSRLTVL.

The chain employs TRBV14 and TRBJ2-3; D is perhaps TRBD1 (5 bases). V was trimmed by 1 base and J by 2 bases, leaving 13 bases between them. The CDR3 length is 16 residues. Germline V gives CDR1 SGHDN, CDR2 FVKESK. The CDR3 sequence: CASSQGTLLPTDTQYF. In nucleotides, the CDR3 is TGTGCCAGCAGCCAAGGGACACTACTCCCCACAGATACGCAGTATTTT.

The V and J genes are TRBV18 and TRBJ2-3, with D possibly being TRBD2 (5 bases). CDR3 length equals 16 residues. Germline CDR1 reads KGHSH; CDR2 reads LQKENI. Trimming stripped 3 bases from V and 6 bases from J, with 19 bases between. The CDR3 coding sequence is TGTGCCAGCTCACCCATTTCGGGTAGGGAGTTGGATACGCAGTATTTT. This sequence encodes CASSPISGRELDTQYF.

V and J are TRBV5-4 and TRBJ1-4; TRBD1 is a possible D gene (5 bases). Trimming took off 0 bases at V and 8 bases at J, with 17 bases between the two ends. CDR1 SGHNT and CDR2 YYREEE come from the germline V gene (reference sequence). This CDR3 has 16 residues. In nucleotides, the CDR3 is TGTGCCAGCAGCTTGGGTGGTTGGGCCGGGGGAGAAAAACTGTTTTTT. Amino acid sequence: CASSLGGWAGGEKLFF.

The chain couples TRBV14 to TRBJ2-6; D is unresolved. V was shortened by 1 base and J by 1 base, with 20 bases between the two germline ends. The CDR3 length is 20 residues. The V gene's germline CDR1 is SGHDN and CDR2 FVKESK. CDR3 region: CASSQVGWARPKSGANVLTF. The CDR3 region has the DNA TGTGCCAGCAGCCAAGTTGGGTGGGCCCGCCCGAAATCTGGGGCCAACGTCCTGACTTTC.

This chain uses TRBV11-2 with TRBJ2-7; no definite D call. Trimming took off 4 bases at V and 4 bases at J, with 11 bases between the two ends. Germline values: CDR1 SGHAT, CDR2 FQNNGV. This CDR3 has 13 residues. The CDR3 sequence is CASSSFPFYEQYF. CDR3 in DNA: TGTGCCAGCAGCTCCTTTCCCTTTTACGAGCAGTACTTC.

The V call is TRBV7-2, the J call TRBJ2-3, with 15 positions matching TRBD2. This CDR3 comprises 16 residues. Losses at the gene ends were 5 bases for V and 4 bases for J; bases not matched to a gene: 4. Germline assignment: CDR1 SGHTA and CDR2 FQGNSA. CDR3 sequence (DNA): TGTGCCAGCAGCAAGGGACTAGCGGGAGGCGCAGATACGCAGTATTTT. Translating gives CASSKGLAGGADTQYF.

The chain joins TRBV6-1 to TRBJ2-7; D unresolved. V gave up 5 bases and J gave up 3 bases, with 5 bases separating them. This CDR3 comprises 11 residues. From germline, CDR1 is MNHNS and CDR2 SASEGT. CDR3 in amino acids: CASSHNYEQYF. The CDR3 DNA sequence: TGTGCCAGCAGTCACAACTACGAGCAGTACTTC.

This chain joins TRBV9 and TRBJ2-2; 8 bases align to TRBD2. Germline CDR1 reads SGDLS; CDR2 reads YYNGEE. The CDR3 is 17 residues long. Trimming removed 0 bases from V and 6 bases from J; junction bases left unmatched: 10. The CDR3 spells CASSVVGGGPVSGELFF. The CDR3 DNA reads TGTGCCAGCAGCGTAGTTGGCGGGGGGCCAGTCTCCGGGGAGCTGTTTTTT.

This clone appeared once. V and J are TRBV13 and TRBJ2-3, with no clear D. V lost 8 bases to trimming and J lost 0 bases, with 9 bases between them. Germline V gene data show CDR1 as PRHDT and CDR2 as FYEKMQ (reference sequence). This CDR3 is 13 amino acids long. The DNA of the CDR3 is TGTGCCAGCTTGGCGGAAAGCACAGATACGCAGTATTTT. It codes for CASLAESTDTQYF.

The chain has TRBV4-2 and TRBJ1-2; 7 nucleotides align to TRBD1. The trim removed 6 bases at V and 2 bases at J, leaving 9 bases unmatched. This CDR3 is built from 15 residues. In germline, CDR1 is LGHNA, CDR2 YNFKEQ. CDR3 sequence reads: CASSFDPGQNYGYTF. The CDR3 nucleotides are TGTGCCAGCAGTTTCGACCCGGGACAGAACTATGGCTACACCTTC.

The chain is built from TRBV5-6 and TRBJ2-7; the match to TRBD2 covers 10 bases. Germline V CDR1 and CDR2: SGHDT, YYEEEE. V lost 0 bases, J lost 2 bases, and 5 bases stayed unmatched. The CDR3 is 16 amino acids. CDR3 coding DNA: TGTGCCAGCAGCTTGGAATCAGCGGGAGGGACCTACGAGCAGTACTTC. This gives the protein CASSLESAGGTYEQYF.

The chain carries TRBV9 and TRBJ2-6, with TRBD2 identical over 7 bases. With V trimmed by 3 bases and J by 0 bases, 3 bases remained unmatched. This CDR3 has 16 amino acids. The germline V gene has CDR1 SGDLS and CDR2 YYNGEE. The CDR3 here is CASSAGGGSGANVLTF. The DNA of the CDR3 is TGTGCCAGCAGCGCTGGGGGGGGCTCTGGGGCCAACGTCCTGACTTTC.